Reported below is one T cell receptor (beta chain). Its matching antigen is unknown. This sample was taken from a study of T cell responses to AZD1222 COVID-19 vaccine. Study-wide results and caveats: Donors, mostly white British, included more females; clonal diversity was possibly underestimated. At baseline, just 6 or 7 AZD1222 recipients tested seropositive.

In germline, CDR1 is SGHTA, CDR2 FQGNSA. The CDR3 runs 15 residues. V was cut by 5 bases and J by 4 bases, with 15 bases left in between. Some clones are missing from TCRdb's copy, which holds only in-frame ones; the method was immunoSEQ multiplex PCR. The sample carries approximately 70,000 clones, approximately 90% recorded once. V is TRBV7-2 and J is TRBJ2-1, with D unresolved. The receptor was isolated from an adult who received the MenACWY meningococcal vaccine as a control. The source material was peripheral blood, sampled 28 days after the second dose of the MenACWY control vaccine. CDR3 region: CASSNEARRYNEQFF. CDR3 nucleotide sequence: TGTGCCAGCAGCAACGAGGCGCGACGGTACAATGAGCAGTTCTTC.